These 26 T cell receptor beta chains were sequenced from one sample in a study of control samples from healthy donors and cancer patients. Assay used: immunoSEQ multiplex PCR; TCRdb lists only in-frame clones, some missing. Of about 100,000 clones listed, approximately 90% are singletons. The source material was blood. These receptors originate from a man aged 25-40 years in good health.

The rearrangement joins TRBV7-2 to TRBJ2-7, with 7 bases fitting TRBD2. CDR3 length: 16 residues. Germline lookup yields CDR1 SGHTA and CDR2 FQGNSA. The J segment lost 2 bases and the V segment lost 0 bases, leaving 7 bases of the junction unmatched. CDR3 sequence: CASSLAVSGAAYEQYF. CDR3 nucleotides: TGTGCCAGCAGCTTAGCGGTAAGCGGGGCCGCCTACGAGCAGTACTTC. Filled out from reference TRBV7-2 and TRBJ2-7, the complete variable domain reads GAGVSQSPSNKVTEKGKDVELRCDPISGHTALYWYRQSLGQGLEFLIYFQGNSAPDKSGLPSDRFSAERTGGSVSTLTIQRTQQEDSAVYLCASSLAVSGAAYEQYFGPGTRLTVT.

This chain connects TRBV11-2 to TRBJ2-5, with 8 nucleotides matching TRBD1. CDR3 length: 14 amino acids. V lost 4 bases and J lost 3; bases outside the gene matches: 4. Per the germline V gene, CDR1 is SGHAT and CDR2 is FQNNGV. The DNA of the CDR3 is TGTGCCAGCAGCTCGCAACAGGGGGAAGAGACCCAGTACTTC. Translated: CASSSQQGEETQYF.

This chain joins TRBV11-2 and TRBJ1-2; 8 bases are a match to TRBD1. The CDR3 sequence is 17 residues long. CDR1 and CDR2 (germline): SGHAT, FQNNGV. V shed 5 bases and J 5 bases; nucleotides not matched to a gene: 16. The CDR3 DNA reads as TGTGCCAGCAGCAAAGAGGGGGCAGGGGGCTTGAGGTATGGCTACACCTTC. Translation gives CASSKEGAGGLRYGYTF.

V usage is TRBV6-5 and J usage is TRBJ1-1, with D possibly TRBD1 on 5 matching bases. Germline CDR1 is MNHEY and CDR2 is SVGAGI. V was trimmed by 6 bases and J by 0 bases, leaving 8 bases between them. There are 13 residues in the CDR3. The CDR3 coding sequence is TGTGCCAGCAGCGTGGGACTGAACACTGAAGCTTTCTTT. Translation gives CASSVGLNTEAFF.

The chain couples TRBV11-2 to TRBJ2-2; 11 nucleotides agree with TRBD1. Germline V CDR1 and CDR2: SGHAT, FQNNGV. V dropped 2 bases and J dropped 7; count of bases not matched to a gene: 6. This CDR3 contains 16 residues. This chain's CDR3 is CASSLYRTGGIGELFF. CDR3 in DNA: TGTGCCAGCAGCTTATATCGGACAGGGGGCATCGGGGAGCTGTTTTTT.

The chain uses TRBV7-2 and TRBJ1-2; 10 bases fit TRBD1. This CDR3 is built from 14 residues. The J segment lost 8 bases and the V segment lost 3 bases, leaving 6 bases of the junction unmatched. Germline CDR1 reads SGHTA; CDR2 reads FQGNSA. CDR3 DNA sequence: TGTGCCAGCAGCTTGGGACAGGGGTTTGAAGGCTACACCTTC. Protein product: CASSLGQGFEGYTF.

The table lists this clone with a count of one. The rearrangement uses TRBV9 and TRBJ1-2, with D hard to call. Looked up from germline, CDR1 is SGDLS and CDR2 is YYNGEE. V lost 0 bases to trimming and J lost 8 bases, with 2 bases between them. This CDR3 contains 10 residues. CDR3 in amino acids: CASSVGGYTF. CDR3 in DNA: TGTGCCAGCAGCGTAGGGGGCTACACCTTC.

The chain recombines TRBV19 with TRBJ1-6, with unresolved D. Germline V gene sequence: CDR1 LNHDA, CDR2 SQIVND (reference sequence). The length of the CDR3 is 14 residues. The V and J ends lost 8 bases and 1 base respectively, with 9 bases between them. CDR3 nucleotides: TGTGCCAGTCGTCCCCAGTCCTATAATTCACCCCTCCACTTT. It yields the protein CASRPQSYNSPLHF. Full variable domain (outside the CDR3, taken from reference TRBV19 and TRBJ1-6): DGGITQSPKYLFRKEGQNVTLSCEQNLNHDAMYWYRQDPGQGLRLIYYSQIVNDFQKGDIAEGYSVSREKKESFPLTVTSAQKNPTAFYLCASRPQSYNSPLHFGNGTRLTVT.

This clone was seen once. V usage is TRBV6-2 or TRBV6-3 and J usage is TRBJ1-3; no reliable D call. The CDR3 contains 16 residues. CDR1 and CDR2 (germline): MNHEY, SVGEGT. Between the trimmed V and J ends, which lost 4 bases and 0 bases, there was a span of 13 bases. The CDR3 DNA reads TGTGCCAGCAGTTTCCGGCCGAAACCCTCTGGAAACACCATATATTTT. Protein sequence: CASSFRPKPSGNTIYF.

The chain combines TRBV4-2 with TRBJ2-1; 15 bases map to TRBD2. Germline V gene sequence: CDR1 LGHNA, CDR2 YNFKEQ. CDR3 length: 17 amino acids. With V trimmed by 1 base and J by 7 bases, 5 bases remained unmatched. The CDR3 sequence is CASSQGDGTSGGNEQFF. The CDR3 DNA sequence: TGTGCCAGCAGCCAAGGCGACGGGACTAGCGGGGGGAATGAGCAGTTCTTC.

The V call is TRBV11-1, the J call TRBJ2-1; D is unresolved. In germline, CDR1 is SGHAT, CDR2 FQDESV (reference sequence). Deletions cut 2 bases from V and 3 bases from J, with 5 bases between. This CDR3 region has 13 residues. For the CDR3, the DNA is TGTGCCAGCAGCTTAACCGGCTACAATGAGCAGTTCTTC. Translating it yields CASSLTGYNEQFF.

The chain is built from TRBV7-9 and TRBJ2-3; 8 bases are a match to TRBD2. V trimming: 3 bases; J trimming: 0 bases; junction bases outside the gene matches: 5. CDR3 size: 16 residues. CDR1 SEHNR and CDR2 FQNEAQ come from the germline V gene (reference sequence). The CDR3 spells CASSFTSGPSTDTQYF. In nucleotides, the CDR3 is TGTGCCAGCAGCTTTACTAGCGGCCCTAGCACAGATACGCAGTATTTT.

This chain connects TRBV10-3 to TRBJ2-5; 8 bases are a match to TRBD2. In germline, CDR1 is ENHRY, CDR2 SYGVKD. The CDR3 has 14 residues. Trimming removed 4 bases from V and 7 bases from J; junction bases left unmatched: 8. The CDR3 nucleotides are TGTGCCATCAGTGCACTAGCGGCCCCGGGGACCCAGTACTTC. It yields the protein CAISALAAPGTQYF.

The chain recombines TRBV7-2 with TRBJ2-2, with D maybe TRBD2 (7 bases). V was clipped by 2 bases and J by 2 bases, with 18 bases between them. Germline CDR1 is SGHTA and CDR2 is FQGNSA. This CDR3 spans 18 amino acids. This CDR3 reads CASSLNRFGGQNTGELFF. The CDR3, as DNA: TGTGCCAGCAGCTTAAATCGATTCGGGGGGCAAAACACCGGGGAGCTGTTTTTT. Full variable domain (missing parts from reference TRBV7-2 and TRBJ2-2): GAGVSQSPSNKVTEKGKDVELRCDPISGHTALYWYRQSLGQGLEFLIYFQGNSAPDKSGLPSDRFSAERTGGSVSTLTIQRTQQEDSAVYLCASSLNRFGGQNTGELFFGEGSRLTVL.

The gene calls are TRBV23-1 and TRBJ2-7, with D tentatively TRBD1 (5 bases). TRBV23-1 is marked as an open reading frame, function uncertain. The CDR3 extends over 13 amino acids. Trimming shortened V by 0 bases and J by 6 bases, and 9 bases separated the two germline ends. CDR3 amino acids: CASSQSVTVEQYF. As DNA, the CDR3 is TGCGCCAGCAGTCAATCGGTGACAGTCGAGCAGTACTTC.

This clone has just one count. The genes are TRBV4-3 and TRBJ1-2, with D perhaps TRBD1 (6 bases). CDR1 and CDR2 (germline): LGHNA, YSLEER. This CDR3 has 16 amino acids. V was clipped by 0 bases and J by 12 bases, with 23 bases between them. In nucleotides, the CDR3 is TGCGCCAGCAGCCAAGATTGGGGCATGAACGGGGGGCAGAACACCTTC. Encoded protein: CASSQDWGMNGGQNTF.

The CDR3 DNA reads as TGTGCCAGCAGCCACTCAGGGGTTCCGAAGACCTACGAGCAGTACTTC. Encoded protein: CASSHSGVPKTYEQYF. The genes are TRBV11-2 and TRBJ2-7; weak D call: TRBD1 (6 bases). The germline gives CDR1 SGHAT, CDR2 FQNNGV. CDR3 length equals 16 residues. Trimming took off 5 bases at V and 2 bases at J, with 19 bases between the two ends.

The chain employs TRBV9 and TRBJ2-1; 10 bases match TRBD2. Germline V gene lookup returns CDR1 SGDLS and CDR2 YYNGEE. The CDR3 runs 17 residues. V dropped 0 bases and J dropped 8; count of bases not matched to a gene: 11. CDR3 in amino acids: CASSVEAGGTYNYEQFF. As DNA, the CDR3 is TGTGCCAGCAGCGTAGAAGCGGGGGGGACTTACAATTATGAGCAGTTCTTC.

This chain connects TRBV7-9 to TRBJ2-5; perhaps D is TRBD1 or TRBD2 (5 bases each). The CDR3 is 15 amino acids. Germline values: CDR1 SEHNR, CDR2 FQNEAQ (reference sequence). V was pared by 1 base and J by 1 base, with 10 bases between. CDR3 residues: CASSLGGTIQETQYF. The CDR3 nucleotides read TGTGCCAGCAGCTTAGGGGGGACCATCCAAGAGACCCAGTACTTC.

The rearrangement joins TRBV28 to TRBJ2-1; 11 bases match TRBD2. V lost 8 bases to trimming and J lost 12 bases; unmatched junction nucleotides: 18. CDR3 size: 16 residues. Germline CDR1 reads MDHEN; CDR2 reads SYDVKM. The CDR3 nucleotides read TGTGCCAGCCAAACAATTTCCGGGACTAGCGGTCAGGGGCAGTTCTTC. Protein product: CASQTISGTSGQGQFF.

The chain recombines TRBV10-3 with TRBJ2-2; D gene uncertain. Trimming removed 3 bases from V and 1 base from J, with 3 bases in between. The length of the CDR3 is 13 residues. Germline CDR1 and CDR2: ENHRY and SYGVKD. The DNA of the CDR3 is TGTGCCATCAGTGAAAGGAACACCGGGGAGCTGTTTTTT. This codes for CAISERNTGELFF.

This chain links TRBV21-1 with TRBJ1-2. TRBV21-1 is termed a pseudogene. The CDR3 runs 13 residues. The CDR3 sequence is CASSLGCRYGYTF. CDR3 bases: TGTGCCAGCAGCCTAGGGTGTAGGTATGGCTACACCTTC.

This rearrangement joins TRBV3-1 (or the pseudogene TRBV3-2) to TRBJ1-6; TRBD1 aligns across 8 bases. CDR3 length: 16 residues. The V segment lost 1 base and the J segment 10 bases; nucleotides outside the gene matches: 9. CDR1 is LGHDT and CDR2 is YNNKEL in the germline V gene (reference sequence). This CDR3 reads CASSQGGQGSSSPLHF. The CDR3 nucleotides read TGTGCCAGCAGCCAAGGCGGACAGGGCTCTTCGTCACCCCTCCACTTT.

The V call is TRBV9, the J call TRBJ2-2; 10 bases align to TRBD2. The length of the CDR3 is 16 residues. Germline values: CDR1 SGDLS, CDR2 YYNGEE. V trimming: 0 bases; J trimming: 4 bases; junction bases outside the gene matches: 3. The CDR3 sequence is CASSVEAGGITGELFF. The CDR3 DNA reads TGTGCCAGCAGCGTAGAAGCGGGAGGGATCACCGGGGAGCTGTTTTTT. The entire variable domain, with the rest obtained from reference TRBV9 and TRBJ2-2, is as follows: DSGVTQTPKHLITATGQRVTLRCSPRSGDLSVYWYQQSLDQGLQFLIQYYNGEERAKGNILERFSAQQFPDLHSELNLSSLELGDSALYFCASSVEAGGITGELFFGEGSRLTVL.

The chain links TRBV9 to TRBJ2-7, with D possibly being TRBD1 (6 bases). Germline values: CDR1 SGDLS, CDR2 YYNGEE. Trimming left V 3 bases short and J 3 bases short, with 13 bases between. This CDR3 has 14 residues. The CDR3 is CASSDYRAGYEQYV. The CDR3 DNA reads TGTGCCAGCAGCGATTACAGGGCGGGCTACGAGCAGTACGTC.

The V and J genes are TRBV7-6 and TRBJ1-3; D gene uncertain. CDR3 length: 13 residues. Trimming pared 7 bases from V and 3 bases from J, leaving 10 bases between. The germline V gene has CDR1 SGHVS and CDR2 FNYEAQ. CDR3 nucleotides: TGTGCCAGCACGTCGGGAGTTGGAAACACCATATATTTT. Translating it yields CASTSGVGNTIYF.